This entry describes one TCR beta chain. Original processing methods: Counts of nucleated cells, estimated from reference gene primer amplification, were obtained. Using immunoSEQ multiplex PCR, the repertoire was profiled, and TCRdb retains in-frame clones only, with some absent. That table gives V, J and clone size, and the DNA gave D and trimming. The sample records roughly 410,000 clones, around 87% being singletons. Germline assignment: CDR1 SGHRS and CDR2 YFSETQ. The CDR3 covers 15 residues. With V trimmed by 2 bases and J by 6 bases, 10 bases remained unmatched. The data are from a study of blood T cell repertoires in COVID-19. Across the whole study: Some COVID-19 samples were acute and others convalescent; all came from the United States, Italy and Spain. Nucleic acid was either cDNA or gDNA, and it came from T cells, B-cell-depleted T cells, or PBMCs.

This clonotype was obtained from a woman aged 55-69 years with COVID-19, enrolled during active disease. The source material was peripheral blood. The J gene is TRBJ1-1, the V gene TRBV5-1; 7 positions agree with TRBD1. CDR3 residues: CASSFAGGPNSEAFF. The CDR3 region has the DNA TGCGCCAGCAGCTTTGCAGGGGGACCTAACTCTGAAGCTTTCTTT.